This TCR beta chain was identified during a study of blood T cell repertoires in COVID-19 (dated by TCRdb to 2018 to 2020). For the study in its entirety: Samples from collaborators originated in the United States, Italy and Spain and spanned both the acute and convalescent phases of COVID-19. The material from the prospective study consisted of cDNA or gDNA derived from T cells, B-cell-depleted T cells, or PBMCs. The dataset comprised deeply sampled blood TCRbeta repertoires from subjects exposed to, actively infected with, or recovered from COVID-19. The repertoires were released in a freely available public database intended as a resource for research on the immune response to SARS-CoV-2. Samples came from the ongoing ImmuneRACE study (first 160 participants) plus 1,254 subjects from 6 global collaborators. A de-identified subject ID, COVID-19 status, age in years and sex were almost always included in the sample metadata. Where available, HLA class I and class II types were obtained from metadata supplied by the sample provider rather than from assay-based typing.

TCRbeta CDR3 regions were amplified from genomic DNA by means of the immunoSEQ Assay, a bias-controlled multiplex PCR. From the authors' description of their analysis: The number of nucleated cells in each sample was estimated by amplification of reference gene primers within the assay. To quantify the absolute abundance of each unique TCRbeta CDR3 rearrangement, sequence reads were collapsed and filtered. Productive Simpson clonality was computed per sample as the square root of Simpson's diversity index over productive rearrangements. This is the immuneACCESS table as TCRdb keeps it, with only in-frame sequences that have V and J called. A part of the clones is gone; compared with another copy, unresolved V genes explain less than half, and the rest is unexplained. V, J and clone size derive from that table, while D and trimming were established from the DNA sequence. Present in this sample are more than 150,000 clones, around nine tenths of which were seen just once. The ten largest clones add up to roughly 6.7% of the sample.

On this clone itself: The antigen it recognizes is unknown. Base qualities are not at hand, and no much larger clone is one base apart.

Each collaborating institution followed its own protocols to collect whole blood in K2EDTA tubes. For TCRbeta analysis, collaborators shipped samples as frozen whole blood, isolated PBMCs, or DNA extracted from either of those sample types. What the study reported, not specific to this receptor: The amount of clinical and demographic metadata varied by source and participant and was provided uncurated.

There are 14 amino acids in the CDR3, from cysteine to phenylalanine inclusive. The kept DNA is CDR3 alone, 42 bases in frame from the first base. V is cut back by 7 bases and J by 4 bases, with 8 bases in the junction unmatched. The germline V gene (reference sequence) yields LGHDT for CDR1 and YNNKEL for CDR2. This clonotype was sampled from a middle-aged man with acute or convalescent COVID-19. The chain was built from TRBV3-1 (or the pseudogene TRBV3-2) and TRBJ1-2; 8 bases in the junction line up with TRBD1. Sequenced material: peripheral blood. CDR3 reads: CASMPGQGSYGYTF. DNA sequence: TGTGCCAGCATGCCCGGACAGGGCAGCTATGGCTACACCTTC.